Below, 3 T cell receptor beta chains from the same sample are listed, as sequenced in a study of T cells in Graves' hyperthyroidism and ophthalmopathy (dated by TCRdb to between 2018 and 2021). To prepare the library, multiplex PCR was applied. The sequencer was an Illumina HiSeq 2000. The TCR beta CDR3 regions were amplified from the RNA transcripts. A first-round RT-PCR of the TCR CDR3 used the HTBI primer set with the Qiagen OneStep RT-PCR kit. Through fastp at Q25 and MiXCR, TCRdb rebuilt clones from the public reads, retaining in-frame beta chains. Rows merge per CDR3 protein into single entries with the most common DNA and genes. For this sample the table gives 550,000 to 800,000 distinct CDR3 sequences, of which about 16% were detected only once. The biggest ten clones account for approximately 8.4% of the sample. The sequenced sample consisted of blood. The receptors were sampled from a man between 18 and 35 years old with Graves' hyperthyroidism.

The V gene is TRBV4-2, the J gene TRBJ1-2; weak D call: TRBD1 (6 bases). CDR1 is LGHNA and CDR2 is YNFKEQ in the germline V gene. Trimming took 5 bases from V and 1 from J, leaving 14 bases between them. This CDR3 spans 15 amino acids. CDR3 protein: CASSDVSRGNYGYTF. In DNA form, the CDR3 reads TGTGCCAGCAGCGACGTTAGCAGGGGTAACTATGGCTACACCTTC.

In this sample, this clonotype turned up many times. The CDR3, as DNA: TGTGCCAGCTCTAGGGGACACGGTCAGCCCCAGCATTTT. Translating gives CASSRGHGQPQHF. The chain uses TRBV12-3 or TRBV12-4 and TRBJ1-5; D is perhaps TRBD1 (6 bases). The CDR3 sequence is 13 residues long. The V gene lost 8 bases and the J gene lost 6 bases, with 14 bases spanning the gap.

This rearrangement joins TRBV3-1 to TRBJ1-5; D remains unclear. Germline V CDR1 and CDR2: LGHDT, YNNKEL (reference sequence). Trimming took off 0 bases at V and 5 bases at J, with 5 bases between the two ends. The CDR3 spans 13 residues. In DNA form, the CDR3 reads TGTGCCAGCAGCCAAGACTCCCATCAGCCCCAGCATTTT. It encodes CASSQDSHQPQHF.